What follows are 28 T cell receptor beta chains derived from one specimen sequenced in a study of OX40 agonist ivuxolimab in advanced cancers. Measured with immunoSEQ multiplex PCR; TCRdb has only the in-frame clones, and not every one. The repertoire consists of about 48,000 clones, with 70% to 90% occurring once and the leading ten covering roughly 9.9%. The specimen was CD4+ or CD8+ T cells sorted from blood, collected in a trial of the OX40 agonist ivuxolimab. Every receptor here comes from an adult with an advanced solid tumor such as melanoma, head and neck, liver or kidney cancer.

The chain recombines TRBV6-1 with TRBJ2-3; 7 bases are a match to TRBD1. Germline CDR1 reads MNHNS; CDR2 reads SASEGT. The CDR3 runs 15 residues. The V and J ends lost 5 bases and 4 bases, in that order; junction bases with no gene match: 9. This chain's CDR3 is CASSLQGEAADTQYF. The CDR3 DNA is TGTGCCAGCAGTTTGCAGGGGGAAGCTGCAGATACGCAGTATTTT.

This clone came up once. The J gene is TRBJ2-1, the V gene TRBV19; no firm D call. The CDR3 is 13 amino acids. The V end lost 3 bases, the J end lost 9 bases, and 12 bases lay between the germline ends. Germline values: CDR1 LNHDA, CDR2 SQIVND (reference sequence). This CDR3 reads CASSISSGAEQFF. As DNA, the CDR3 is TGTGCCAGTAGTATTTCATCGGGCGCTGAGCAGTTCTTC.

V is TRBV6-5 and J is TRBJ1-2; 8 bases match TRBD1. Germline CDR1 reads MNHEY; CDR2 reads SVGAGI. The ends lost 0 bases at V and 5 bases at J; junction bases unmatched: 5. The CDR3 spans 15 residues. CDR3 protein: CASSYSRGRDYGYTF. The CDR3 DNA follows: TGTGCCAGCAGTTACTCCAGGGGGCGGGATTATGGCTACACCTTC.

The chain carries TRBV5-6 and TRBJ2-1, with 8 bases identical to TRBD2. Germline CDR1 SGHDT, CDR2 YYEEEE. Trimming at V came to 2 bases and at J to 4 bases, leaving 8 bases not matched to a gene. This CDR3 contains 16 residues. The DNA for the CDR3 is TGTGCCAGCAGCTTCGCGGGAGGCATAGCTTACAATGAGCAGTTCTTC. Protein sequence: CASSFAGGIAYNEQFF.

The chain carries TRBV6-5 and TRBJ1-5; no reliable D call. This CDR3 contains 16 residues. The ends were cut back, 4 bases at V and 0 bases at J, with 13 bases in the middle. Germline CDR1 MNHEY, CDR2 SVGAGI. DNA for the CDR3: TGTGCCAGCAGTTCCAAGAGGGAATATAGCAATCAGCCCCAGCATTTT. Its translation: CASSSKREYSNQPQHF.

The chain has TRBV5-4 and TRBJ2-2; D perhaps matches TRBD2 (7 bases). With 1 base removed from V and 3 bases from J, the gap between germline ends came to 13 bases. This CDR3 has 16 residues. Germline-derived CDR1 and CDR2 are SGHNT and YYREEE (reference sequence). The CDR3 spells CASSLPIGGHTGELFF. CDR3 in DNA: TGTGCCAGCAGCTTGCCCATCGGGGGGCACACCGGGGAGCTGTTTTTT.

CDR3 DNA: TGTGCCAGCAGTTTATTAGTAGGGGAAAAACTGTTTTTT. Its protein is CASSLLVGEKLFF. The chain is built from TRBV28 and TRBJ1-4; D unclear. Between the trimmed V and J ends, which lost 1 base and 8 bases, there was a span of 8 bases. Germline V gives CDR1 MDHEN, CDR2 SYDVKM. The CDR3 contains 13 residues.

This clone showed up just a few times. The chain has TRBV4-1 and TRBJ2-7; 11 nucleotides line up with TRBD2. CDR1 is MGHRA, CDR2 YSYEKL, per germline. Unmatched junction bases numbered 5, after V lost 4 bases and J lost 3 bases. The CDR3 length is 15 residues. The CDR3 is CASSRGTSGLYEQYF. The CDR3 bases are TGCGCCAGCAGCCGAGGGACTAGCGGACTCTACGAGCAGTACTTC.

The chain couples TRBV2 to TRBJ1-5; TRBD1 matches at 7 bases. Germline lookup yields CDR1 SNHLY and CDR2 FYNNEI. The length of the CDR3 is 13 residues. V was pared by 5 bases and J by 5 bases, with 3 bases of the junction left unmatched. CDR3: CASSRDRDQPQHF. Written as DNA, the CDR3 is TGTGCCAGCAGTCGGGACAGAGATCAGCCCCAGCATTTT.

The chain couples TRBV29-1 to TRBJ1-3; 7 bases align to TRBD1. V was clipped by 6 bases and J by 4 bases; unmatched bases: 9. The CDR3 runs 14 residues. Germline V gene sequence: CDR1 SQVTM, CDR2 ANQGSEA. The CDR3 DNA reads TGCAGCGTCGCAGGGGGGGAAGCGGGAAACACCATATATTTT. Its translation: CSVAGGEAGNTIYF.

CDR3 protein: CASSVQGAGTGELFF. Here the CDR3 DNA reads TGTGCCAGCAGCGTCCAGGGGGCTGGCACCGGGGAGCTGTTTTTT. V and J are TRBV7-3 and TRBJ2-2, with 8 bases identical to TRBD1. The CDR3 covers 15 residues. The ends lost 5 bases at V and 4 bases at J; junction bases unmatched: 6. The germline CDR1 and CDR2 sequences are SGHTA and FQGTGA. Together with reference TRBV7-3 and TRBJ2-2, the CDR3 gives the full variable domain: GAGVSQTPSNKVTEKGKYVELRCDPISGHTALYWYRQSLGQGPEFLIYFQGTGAADDSGLPNDRFFAVRPEGSVSTLKIQRTERGDSAVYLCASSVQGAGTGELFFGEGSRLTVL.

V is TRBV7-9 and J is TRBJ2-1; possibly TRBD2 for D (6 bases). CDR1 is SEHNR, CDR2 FQNEAQ, per germline (reference sequence). CDR3 length equals 13 residues. V lost 0 bases, J lost 10 bases, and 10 bases lay in between. CDR3 coding DNA: TGTGCCAGCAGCTTAGCTCGGGGGAACGAGCAGTTCTTC. It specifies CASSLARGNEQFF.

This chain links TRBV5-5 with TRBJ2-7, with 10 nucleotides matching TRBD1. Germline CDR1 SGHKS, CDR2 YYEKEE (reference sequence). CDR3 length equals 15 residues. The V gene end was trimmed by 4 bases and the J gene end by 3 bases; junction bases not matched to a gene: 7. CDR3 nucleotide sequence: TGTGCCAGCAGCGGCCCGGGACAGGGGATCTACGAGCAGTACTTC. Encoded protein: CASSGPGQGIYEQYF.

The V and J genes are TRBV6-5 and TRBJ2-2; 11 nucleotides agree with TRBD2. This CDR3 is built from 14 residues. V gave up 6 bases and J gave up 5 bases; unmatched junction bases: 2. Per the germline V gene, CDR1 is MNHEY and CDR2 is SVGAGI. CDR3 DNA: TGTGCCAGCAGCTTAGCGGGAGGGACCGGGGAGCTGTTTTTT. It is translated as CASSLAGGTGELFF.

This rearrangement joins TRBV11-2 to TRBJ1-5; D is undetermined. From germline, CDR1 is SGHAT and CDR2 FQNNGV. The CDR3 runs 15 residues. Trimming stripped 3 bases from V and 4 bases from J, with 13 bases between. CDR3 protein: CASSFGISGNQPQHF. The DNA of the CDR3 is TGTGCCAGCAGCTTTGGGATATCGGGGAATCAGCCCCAGCATTTT.

V is TRBV28 and J is TRBJ1-5, with D tentatively TRBD1 (5 bases). Germline values: CDR1 MDHEN, CDR2 SYDVKM. The CDR3 extends over 15 amino acids. Trimming stripped 1 base from V and 2 bases from J, with 9 bases between. The CDR3 DNA is TGTGCCAGCAGTTTATCGGGGGGGGGCAATCAGCCCCAGCATTTT. Protein: CASSLSGGGNQPQHF.

J is TRBJ1-5 and V is TRBV18; D is undetermined. Trimming removed 6 bases at V and 4 bases at J, with 10 bases between. Germline CDR1 KGHSH, CDR2 LQKENI. The CDR3 has 13 amino acids. The CDR3 protein is CASSPDGNQPQHF. CDR3 DNA sequence: TGTGCCAGCTCCCCGGACGGAAATCAGCCCCAGCATTTT.

The chain employs TRBV5-1 and TRBJ2-4; 7 nucleotides agree with TRBD2. CDR3 length: 17 residues. V was pared by 3 bases and J by 7 bases, with 16 bases of the junction left unmatched. CDR1 is SGHRS and CDR2 is YFSETQ in the germline V gene. The CDR3: CASSSPPSGADKNIQYF. The CDR3 nucleotides read TGCGCCAGCAGCTCACCTCCTAGCGGCGCAGATAAGAACATTCAGTACTTC.

CDR3 coding DNA: TGTGCCAGCAGCCCGTCCGGGGCGGGAGGGCCCAATGAGCAGTTCTTC. Protein: CASSPSGAGGPNEQFF. This chain connects TRBV7-8 to TRBJ2-1; 9 bases fit TRBD2. The CDR3 is 16 amino acids. The V gene end was trimmed by 5 bases and the J gene end by 6 bases; junction bases not matched to a gene: 11. The germline CDR1 and CDR2 sequences are SGHVS and FQNEAQ.

This rearrangement joins TRBV7-2 to TRBJ2-3, with D possibly TRBD1 on 6 matching bases. Trimming took off 3 bases at V and 5 bases at J, with 12 bases between the two ends. Germline CDR1 is SGHTA and CDR2 is FQGNSA. The CDR3 has 14 amino acids. The CDR3 DNA sequence: TGTGCCAGCAGCTTTACAGGGTTGGTAGATACGCAGTATTTT. Translated: CASSFTGLVDTQYF.

The genes are TRBV9 and TRBJ2-3, with TRBD2 matching 11 bases. CDR3 length equals 16 residues. Germline lookup yields CDR1 SGDLS and CDR2 YYNGEE. V dropped 4 bases and J dropped 2; count of bases not matched to a gene: 6. The CDR3 DNA follows: TGTGCCAGCAGCCAAGGGACTAGCGGTATCACAGATACGCAGTATTTT. It translates to CASSQGTSGITDTQYF.

V is TRBV15 and J is TRBJ2-7; 10 bases match TRBD2. The germline gives CDR1 LNHNV, CDR2 YYDKDF (reference sequence). The CDR3 is 15 amino acids. The junction had 12 bases not matched to a gene; V was cut back by 6 bases and J by 7 bases. The CDR3 region is CATRPGLARTGEQYF. In DNA form, the CDR3 reads TGTGCCACCAGGCCGGGACTAGCGCGAACTGGTGAGCAGTACTTC. The variable domain in full, with the rest retrieved from reference TRBV15 and TRBJ2-7, is DAMVIQNPRYQVTQFGKPVTLSCSQTLNHNVMYWYQQKSSQAPKLLFHYYDKDFNNEADTPDNFQSRRPNTSFCFLDIRSPGLGDTAMYLCATRPGLARTGEQYFGPGTRLTVT.

The genes are TRBV5-1 and TRBJ2-5; weak D call: TRBD2 (6 bases). Trimming shortened V by 4 bases and J by 0 bases, and 7 bases separated the two germline ends. CDR3 length: 13 residues. CDR1 and CDR2 from the germline V gene are SGHRS and YFSETQ. CDR3 loop: CASSRDYQETQYF. CDR3 nucleotide sequence: TGCGCCAGCAGCCGGGACTACCAAGAGACCCAGTACTTC.

The chain couples TRBV6-6 to TRBJ1-4; D gene uncertain. With 0 bases removed from V and 14 bases from J, the gap between germline ends came to 13 bases. CDR3 length: 13 amino acids. Germline assignment: CDR1 MNHNY and CDR2 SVGAGI (reference sequence). CDR3 DNA: TGTGCCAGCAGTTACTCCACGGACGATAAGCTGTTTTTT. Protein sequence: CASSYSTDDKLFF.

The chain recombines TRBV9 with TRBJ2-3; 9 bases match TRBD1. The CDR3 is 17 residues long. V shed 3 bases, J shed 3 bases, and the junction held 11 bases outside the gene matches. Germline assignment: CDR1 SGDLS and CDR2 YYNGEE. This CDR3 is CASSAGIGTGLTDTQYF. The CDR3, as DNA: TGTGCCAGCAGCGCCGGGATTGGGACAGGGTTGACAGATACGCAGTATTTT.

The chain is built from TRBV6-1 and TRBJ1-4; possible D gene TRBD1, 5 bases. In germline, CDR1 is MNHNS, CDR2 SASEGT. The CDR3 length is 16 residues. The V end was cut by 2 bases, the J end by 8 bases, with 18 bases between. The CDR3 loop reads CASSEPPGLVGEKLFF. CDR3 nucleotide sequence: TGTGCCAGCAGTGAACCCCCGGGACTGGTGGGAGAAAAACTGTTTTTT.

This clone occurred once. This rearrangement joins TRBV2 to TRBJ2-1, with 10 bases fitting TRBD2. CDR1 is SNHLY and CDR2 is FYNNEI in the germline V gene. The trim removed 4 bases at V and 7 bases at J, leaving 4 bases unmatched. This CDR3 region has 14 residues. The CDR3 sequence: CASSVASGSNEQFF. The CDR3 DNA reads TGTGCCAGCAGTGTGGCTAGCGGGAGTAATGAGCAGTTCTTC.

V is TRBV4-1 and J is TRBJ2-1; D possibly corresponds to TRBD2 (7 bases). The CDR3 contains 17 residues. Between the trimmed V and J ends, which lost 4 bases and 0 bases, there was a span of 16 bases. CDR1 and CDR2 from the germline V gene are MGHRA and YSYEKL. The CDR3 region has the DNA TGCGCCAGCAGCCCCAGGGGCGGGGGAGACTCCTACAATGAGCAGTTCTTC. Translation: CASSPRGGGDSYNEQFF.